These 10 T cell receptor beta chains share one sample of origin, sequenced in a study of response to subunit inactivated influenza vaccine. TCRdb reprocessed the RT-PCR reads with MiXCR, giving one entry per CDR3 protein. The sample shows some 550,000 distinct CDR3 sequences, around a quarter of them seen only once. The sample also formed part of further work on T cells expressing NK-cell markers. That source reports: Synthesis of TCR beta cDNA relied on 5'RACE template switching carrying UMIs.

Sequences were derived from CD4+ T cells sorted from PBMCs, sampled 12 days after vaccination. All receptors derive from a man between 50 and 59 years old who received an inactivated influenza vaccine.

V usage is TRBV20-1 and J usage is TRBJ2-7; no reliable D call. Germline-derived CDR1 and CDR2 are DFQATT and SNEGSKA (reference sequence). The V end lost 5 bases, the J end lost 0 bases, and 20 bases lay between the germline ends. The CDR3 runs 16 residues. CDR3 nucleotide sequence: TGCAGTGCTCCCCGGAACTCGGTTAAATCCTCCTACGAGCAGTACTTC. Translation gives CSAPRNSVKSSYEQYF.

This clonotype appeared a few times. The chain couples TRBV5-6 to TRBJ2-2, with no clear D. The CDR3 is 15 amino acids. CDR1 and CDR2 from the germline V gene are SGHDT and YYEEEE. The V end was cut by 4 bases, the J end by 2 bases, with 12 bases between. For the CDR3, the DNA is TGTGCCAGCAGCCTTCCTGGGGTCAACACCGGGGAGCTGTTTTTT. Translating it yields CASSLPGVNTGELFF.

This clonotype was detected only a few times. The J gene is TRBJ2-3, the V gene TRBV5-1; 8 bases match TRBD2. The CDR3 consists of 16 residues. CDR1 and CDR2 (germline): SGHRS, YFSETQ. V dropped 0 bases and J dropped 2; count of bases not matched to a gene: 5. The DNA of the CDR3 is TGCGCCAGCAGCTTGGGTACGGGGGGGATCACAGATACGCAGTATTTT. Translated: CASSLGTGGITDTQYF.

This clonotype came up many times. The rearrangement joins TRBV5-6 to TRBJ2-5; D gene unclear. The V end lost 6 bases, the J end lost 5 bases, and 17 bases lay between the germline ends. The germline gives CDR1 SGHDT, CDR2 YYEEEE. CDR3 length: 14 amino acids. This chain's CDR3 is CASNPFRKVETQYF. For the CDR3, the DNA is TGTGCCAGCAACCCCTTCCGGAAGGTGGAGACCCAGTACTTC.

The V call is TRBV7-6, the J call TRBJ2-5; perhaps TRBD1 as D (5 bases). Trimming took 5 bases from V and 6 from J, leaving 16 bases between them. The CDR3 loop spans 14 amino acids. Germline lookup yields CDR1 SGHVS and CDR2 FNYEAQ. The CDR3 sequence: CASSARQLRQTQYF. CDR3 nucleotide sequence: TGTGCCAGCAGCGCCCGACAGCTGAGGCAGACCCAGTACTTC.

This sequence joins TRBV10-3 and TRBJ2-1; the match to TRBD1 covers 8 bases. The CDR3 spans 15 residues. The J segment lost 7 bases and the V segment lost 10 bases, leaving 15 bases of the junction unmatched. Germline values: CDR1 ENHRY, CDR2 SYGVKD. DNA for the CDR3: TGTGCCACAAAAGGCGGGACAGGAATTAGAAATGAGCAGTTCTTC. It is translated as CATKGGTGIRNEQFF.

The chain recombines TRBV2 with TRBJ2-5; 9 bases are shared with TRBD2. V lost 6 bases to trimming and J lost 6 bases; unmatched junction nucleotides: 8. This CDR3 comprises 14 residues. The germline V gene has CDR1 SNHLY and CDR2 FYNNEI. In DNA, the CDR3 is TGTGCCAGCAGATTACGGGGACTAGCACAGACCCAGTACTTC. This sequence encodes CASRLRGLAQTQYF.

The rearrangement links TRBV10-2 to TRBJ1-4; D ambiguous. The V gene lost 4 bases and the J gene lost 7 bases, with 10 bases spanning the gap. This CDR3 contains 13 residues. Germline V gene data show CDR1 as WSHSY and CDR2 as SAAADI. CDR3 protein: CASSVWKGEKLFF. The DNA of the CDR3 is TGCGCCAGCAGTGTTTGGAAGGGTGAAAAACTGTTTTTT.

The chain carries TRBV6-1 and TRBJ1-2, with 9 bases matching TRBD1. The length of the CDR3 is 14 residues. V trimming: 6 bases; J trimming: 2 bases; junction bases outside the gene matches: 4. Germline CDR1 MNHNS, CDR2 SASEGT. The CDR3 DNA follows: TGTGCCAGCAGATTGACAGGGGGAAACTATGGCTACACCTTC. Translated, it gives CASRLTGGNYGYTF.

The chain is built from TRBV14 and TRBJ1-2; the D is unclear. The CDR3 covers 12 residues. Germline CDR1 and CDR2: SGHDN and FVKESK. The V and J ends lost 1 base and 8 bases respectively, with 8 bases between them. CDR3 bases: TGTGCCAGCAGCCAAGGAATCTTCGGCTACACCTTC. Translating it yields CASSQGIFGYTF.